This TCR beta chain derives from a study of post-analysis software for immune sequencing data. Looking at the study overall: There were relapsing-remitting, secondary progressive and progressive-relapsing multiple sclerosis among the disease courses included.

Sequencing libraries made from TCR beta cDNA carried unique molecular identifiers. TCRdb passed the PCR reads through MiXCR, listing each CDR3 protein once. The sample has fewer than 550,000 distinct CDR3 sequences; 30% to 40% are singletons. There are a few counts of this clonotype. Its cognate antigen is unknown. This CDR3 has 16 residues. J gave up 4 bases and V 1 base, and 7 bases lay outside the gene matches. The germline V gene encodes CDR1 KGHDR and CDR2 SFDVKD. Overall study results and limits: Samples prepared in the same batch strongly co-clustered by F measure. The study found TRBV5-6, TRBV5-1 and TRBV20-1 among five or six TRBV segments more frequent in patients than controls.

V and J are TRBV24-1 and TRBJ2-3, with 7 bases that match TRBD1. The sequenced material came from blood. The clonotype was recovered from a girl younger than 18 with multiple sclerosis. CDR3: CATSDFPATGADTQYF. CDR3 nucleotides: TGTGCCACCAGTGATTTCCCCGCTACAGGGGCAGATACGCAGTATTTT.